This TCR beta chain was obtained from a study of sequential checkpoint blockade in melanoma. Measured with immunoSEQ multiplex PCR; TCRdb has only the in-frame clones, and not every one. In the table there are roughly 5,000 clones, about a third of which are singletons. Treatment indicated: randomized to nivolumab then ipilimumab (arm A) or the reverse (arm B). This CDR3 is built from 14 residues. Germline assignment: CDR1 SGHRS and CDR2 YFSETQ. The V and J ends lost 0 bases and 4 bases, in that order; junction bases with no gene match: 4. The clonotype was recovered from a human donor with melanoma. Sequenced here: tumor tissue (inferred from file names), sampled from a patient given nivolumab and ipilimumab in sequence. This chain uses TRBV5-1 with TRBJ2-7; 7 bases agree with TRBD2. The CDR3 nucleotides are TGCGCCAGCAGCTTGGCAGCGGGACGGTACGAGCAGTACTTC. It yields the protein CASSLAAGRYEQYF. Using reference TRBV5-1 and TRBJ2-7 for the parts outside the CDR3, the full variable domain is KAGVTQTPRYLIKTRGQQVTLSCSPISGHRSVSWYQQTPGQGLQFLFEYFSETQRNKGNFPGRFSGRQFSNSRSEMNVSTLELGDSALYLCASSLAAGRYEQYFGPGTRLTVT.